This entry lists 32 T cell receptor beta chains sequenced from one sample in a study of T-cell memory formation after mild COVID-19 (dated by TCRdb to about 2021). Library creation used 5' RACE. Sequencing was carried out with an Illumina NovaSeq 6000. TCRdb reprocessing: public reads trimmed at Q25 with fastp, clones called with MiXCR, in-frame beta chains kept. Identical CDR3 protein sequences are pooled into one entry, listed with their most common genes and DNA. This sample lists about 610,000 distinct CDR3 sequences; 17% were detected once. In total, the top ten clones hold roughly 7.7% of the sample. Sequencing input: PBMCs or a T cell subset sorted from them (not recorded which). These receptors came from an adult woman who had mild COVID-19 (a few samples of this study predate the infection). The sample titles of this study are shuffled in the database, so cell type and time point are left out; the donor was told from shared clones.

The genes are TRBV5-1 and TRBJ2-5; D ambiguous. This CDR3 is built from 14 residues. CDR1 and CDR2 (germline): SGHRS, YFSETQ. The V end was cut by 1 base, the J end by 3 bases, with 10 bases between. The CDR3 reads CASSLSQLKETQYF. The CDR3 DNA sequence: TGCGCCAGCAGCTTGTCGCAGCTGAAAGAGACCCAGTACTTC. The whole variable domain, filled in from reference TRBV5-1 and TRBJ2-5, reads KAGVTQTPRYLIKTRGQQVTLSCSPISGHRSVSWYQQTPGQGLQFLFEYFSETQRNKGNFPGRFSGRQFSNSRSEMNVSTLELGDSALYLCASSLSQLKETQYFGPGTRLLVL.

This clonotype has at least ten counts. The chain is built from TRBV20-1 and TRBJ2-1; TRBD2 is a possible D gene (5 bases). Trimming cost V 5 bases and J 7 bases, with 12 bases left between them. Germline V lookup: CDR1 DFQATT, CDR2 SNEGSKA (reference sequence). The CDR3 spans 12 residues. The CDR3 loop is CSAGSSWNEQFF. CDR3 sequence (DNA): TGCAGTGCTGGATCTAGCTGGAATGAGCAGTTCTTC.

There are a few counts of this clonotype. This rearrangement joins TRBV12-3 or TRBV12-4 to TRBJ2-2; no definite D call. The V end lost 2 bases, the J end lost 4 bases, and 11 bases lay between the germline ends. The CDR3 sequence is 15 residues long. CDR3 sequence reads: CASSLRPGSTGELFF. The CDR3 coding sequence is TGTGCCAGCAGTTTACGGCCAGGCTCCACCGGGGAGCTGTTTTTT.

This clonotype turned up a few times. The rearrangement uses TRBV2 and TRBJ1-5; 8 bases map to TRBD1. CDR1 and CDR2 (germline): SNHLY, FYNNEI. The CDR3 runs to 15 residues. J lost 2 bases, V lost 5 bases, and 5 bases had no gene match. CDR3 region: CASSRQGLGNQPQHF. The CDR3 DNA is TGTGCCAGCAGTCGACAGGGGTTGGGCAATCAGCCCCAGCATTTT.

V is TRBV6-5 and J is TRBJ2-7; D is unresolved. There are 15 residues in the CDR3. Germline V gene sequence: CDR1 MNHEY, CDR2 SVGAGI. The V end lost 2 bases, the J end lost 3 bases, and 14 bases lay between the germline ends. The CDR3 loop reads CASSYRAGSGYEQYF. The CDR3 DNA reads TGTGCCAGCAGTTACAGAGCAGGCTCGGGCTACGAGCAGTACTTC.

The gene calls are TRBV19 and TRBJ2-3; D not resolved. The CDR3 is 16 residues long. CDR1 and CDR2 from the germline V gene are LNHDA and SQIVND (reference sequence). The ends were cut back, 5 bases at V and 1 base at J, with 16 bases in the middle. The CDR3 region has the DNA TGTGCCAGTAGTGCCCCAGTTCGGCGCGGCACAGATACGCAGTATTTT. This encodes CASSAPVRRGTDTQYF.

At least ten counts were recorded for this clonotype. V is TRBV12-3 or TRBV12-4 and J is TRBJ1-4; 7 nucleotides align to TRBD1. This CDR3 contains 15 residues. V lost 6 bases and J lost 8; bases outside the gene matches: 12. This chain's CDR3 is CASRSGQAAREKLFF. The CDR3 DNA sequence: TGTGCCAGCAGATCTGGACAGGCAGCAAGGGAAAAACTGTTTTTT.

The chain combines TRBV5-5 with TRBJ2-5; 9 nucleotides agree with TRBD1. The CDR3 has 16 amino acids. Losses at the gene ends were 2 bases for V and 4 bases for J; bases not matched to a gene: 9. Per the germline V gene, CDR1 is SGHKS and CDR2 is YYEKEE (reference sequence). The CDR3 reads CASSFTGTGIGETQYF. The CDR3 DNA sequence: TGTGCCAGCAGCTTTACCGGGACAGGGATCGGAGAGACCCAGTACTTC.

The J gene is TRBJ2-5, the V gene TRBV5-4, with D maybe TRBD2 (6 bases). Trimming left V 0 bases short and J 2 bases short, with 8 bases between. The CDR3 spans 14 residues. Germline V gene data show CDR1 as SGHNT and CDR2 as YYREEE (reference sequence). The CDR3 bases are TGTGCCAGCAGCTTGGAGGAGGGGCAAGAGACCCAGTACTTC. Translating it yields CASSLEEGQETQYF.

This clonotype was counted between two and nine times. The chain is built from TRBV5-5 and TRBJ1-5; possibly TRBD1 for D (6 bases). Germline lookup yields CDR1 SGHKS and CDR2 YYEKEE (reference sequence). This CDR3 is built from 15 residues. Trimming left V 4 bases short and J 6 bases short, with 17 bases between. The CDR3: CASSLEFRGGQPQHF. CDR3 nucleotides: TGTGCCAGCAGCCTAGAGTTCAGGGGAGGTCAGCCCCAGCATTTT. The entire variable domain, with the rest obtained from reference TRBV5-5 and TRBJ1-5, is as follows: DAGVTQSPTHLIKTRGQQVTLRCSPISGHKSVSWYQQVLGQGPQFIFQYYEKEERGRGNFPDRFSARQFPNYSSELNVNALLLGDSALYLCASSLEFRGGQPQHFGDGTRLSIL.

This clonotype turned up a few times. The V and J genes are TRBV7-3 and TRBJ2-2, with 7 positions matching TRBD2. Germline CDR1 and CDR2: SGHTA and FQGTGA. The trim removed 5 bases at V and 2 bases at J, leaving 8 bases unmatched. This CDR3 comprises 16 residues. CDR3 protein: CASSLGASGNTGELFF. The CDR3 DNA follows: TGTGCCAGCAGCCTCGGGGCTAGCGGCAACACCGGGGAGCTGTTTTTT.

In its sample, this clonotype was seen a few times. The CDR3 protein is CATSRRRAPLRDEQYF. The CDR3 nucleotides read TGTGCCACCAGCAGACGCAGGGCGCCACTAAGGGACGAGCAGTACTTC. The chain employs TRBV15 and TRBJ2-7; D is possibly TRBD1 (5 bases). V was shortened by 2 bases and J by 5 bases, with 19 bases between the two germline ends. There are 16 residues in the CDR3. The germline gives CDR1 LNHNV, CDR2 YYDKDF (reference sequence).

In DNA, the CDR3 is TGTGCCAGCAGCCCTACTCCGGATCAAGAGACCCAGTACTTC. This gives the protein CASSPTPDQETQYF. The J gene is TRBJ2-5, the V gene TRBV7-7; no firm D call. From germline, CDR1 is SSHAT and CDR2 FNYEAQ (reference sequence). CDR3 length: 14 amino acids. Trimming took off 5 bases at V and 2 bases at J, with 12 bases between the two ends. Filled out from reference TRBV7-7 and TRBJ2-5, the complete variable domain reads GAGVSQSPRYKVTKRGQDVTLRCDPISSHATLYWYQQALGQGPEFLTYFNYEAQPDKSGLPSDRFSAERPEGSISTLTIQRTEQRDSAMYRCASSPTPDQETQYFGPGTRLLVL.

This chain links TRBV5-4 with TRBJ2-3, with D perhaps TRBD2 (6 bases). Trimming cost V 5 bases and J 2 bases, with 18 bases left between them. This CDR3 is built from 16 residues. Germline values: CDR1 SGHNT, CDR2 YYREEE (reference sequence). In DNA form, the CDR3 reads TGTGCCAGCAGGCCTCGAGGCGGGACCAACACAGATACGCAGTATTTT. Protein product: CASRPRGGTNTDTQYF. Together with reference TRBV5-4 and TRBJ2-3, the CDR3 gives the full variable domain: ETGVTQSPTHLIKTRGQQVTLRCSSQSGHNTVSWYQQALGQGPQFIFQYYREEENGRGNFPPRFSGLQFPNYSSELNVNALELDDSALYLCASRPRGGTNTDTQYFGPGTRLTVL.

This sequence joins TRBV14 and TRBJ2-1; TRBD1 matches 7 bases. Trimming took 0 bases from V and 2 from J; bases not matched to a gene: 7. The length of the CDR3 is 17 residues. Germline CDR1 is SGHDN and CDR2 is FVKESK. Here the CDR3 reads CASSQDPRGQPYNEQFF. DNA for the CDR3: TGTGCCAGCAGCCAAGATCCCAGGGGACAGCCCTACAATGAGCAGTTCTTC.

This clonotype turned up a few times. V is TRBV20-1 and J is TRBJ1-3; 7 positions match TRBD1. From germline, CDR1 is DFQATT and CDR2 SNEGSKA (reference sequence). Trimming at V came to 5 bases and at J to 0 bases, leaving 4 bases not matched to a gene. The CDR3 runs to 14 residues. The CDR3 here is CSALDRSSGNTIYF. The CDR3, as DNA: TGCAGTGCTTTGGACAGGAGCTCTGGAAACACCATATATTTT.

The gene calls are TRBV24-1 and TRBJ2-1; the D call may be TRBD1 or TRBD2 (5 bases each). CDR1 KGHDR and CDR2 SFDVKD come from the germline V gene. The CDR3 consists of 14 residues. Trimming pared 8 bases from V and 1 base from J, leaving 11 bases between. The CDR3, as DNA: TGTGCCACCACTCGGGACGAGTCCTACAATGAGCAGTTCTTC. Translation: CATTRDESYNEQFF.

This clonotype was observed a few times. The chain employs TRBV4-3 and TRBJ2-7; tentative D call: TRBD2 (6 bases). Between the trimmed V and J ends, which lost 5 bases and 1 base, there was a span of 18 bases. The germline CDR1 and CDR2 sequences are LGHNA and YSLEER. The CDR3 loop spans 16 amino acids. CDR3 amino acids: CASSETGTPRSYEQYF. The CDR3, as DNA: TGCGCCAGCAGCGAGACCGGGACTCCTCGTTCCTACGAGCAGTACTTC.

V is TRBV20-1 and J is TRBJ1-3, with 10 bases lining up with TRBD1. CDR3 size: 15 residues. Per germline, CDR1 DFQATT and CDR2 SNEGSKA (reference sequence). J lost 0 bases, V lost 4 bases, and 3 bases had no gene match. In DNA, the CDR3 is TGCAGTGCTAAGGGACAGGGGACCTCTGGAAACACCATATATTTT. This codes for CSAKGQGTSGNTIYF.

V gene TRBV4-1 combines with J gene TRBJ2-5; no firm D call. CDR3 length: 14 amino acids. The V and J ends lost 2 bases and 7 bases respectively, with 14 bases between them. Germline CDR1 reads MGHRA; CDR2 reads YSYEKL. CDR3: CASSQRTPPVTQYF. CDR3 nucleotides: TGCGCCAGCAGCCAAAGGACCCCCCCCGTGACCCAGTACTTC.

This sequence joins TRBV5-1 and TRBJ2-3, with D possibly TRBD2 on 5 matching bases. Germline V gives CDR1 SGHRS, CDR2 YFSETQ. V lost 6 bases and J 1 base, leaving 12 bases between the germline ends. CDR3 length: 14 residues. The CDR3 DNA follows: TGCGCCAGCACAGGAGGAATCGGCACAGATACGCAGTATTTT. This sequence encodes CASTGGIGTDTQYF.

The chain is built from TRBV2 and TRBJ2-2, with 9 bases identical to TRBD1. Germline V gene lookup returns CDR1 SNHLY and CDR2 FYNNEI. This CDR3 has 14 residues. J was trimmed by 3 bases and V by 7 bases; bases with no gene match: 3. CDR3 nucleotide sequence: TGTGCCAGCATACAGGGGGCATACACCGGGGAGCTGTTTTTT. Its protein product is CASIQGAYTGELFF.

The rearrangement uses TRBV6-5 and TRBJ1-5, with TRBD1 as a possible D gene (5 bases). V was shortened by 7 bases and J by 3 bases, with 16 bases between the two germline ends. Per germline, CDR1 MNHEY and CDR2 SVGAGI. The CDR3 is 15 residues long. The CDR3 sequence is CASMSLGGPNQPQHF. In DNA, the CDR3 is TGTGCCAGCATGTCCTTGGGGGGTCCCAATCAGCCCCAGCATTTT.

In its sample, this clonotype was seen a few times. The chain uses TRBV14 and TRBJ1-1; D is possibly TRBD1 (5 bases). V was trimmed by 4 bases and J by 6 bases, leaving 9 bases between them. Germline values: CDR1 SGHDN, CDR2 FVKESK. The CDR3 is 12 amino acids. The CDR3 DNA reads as TGTGCCAGCAGCCCGACGGGGCCTGAAGCTTTCTTT. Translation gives CASSPTGPEAFF. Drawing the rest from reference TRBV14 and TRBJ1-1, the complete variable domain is EAGVTQFPSHSVIEKGQTVTLRCDPISGHDNLYWYRRVMGKEIKFLLHFVKESKQDESGMPNNRFLAERTGGTYSTLKVQPAELEDSGVYFCASSPTGPEAFFGQGTRLTVV.

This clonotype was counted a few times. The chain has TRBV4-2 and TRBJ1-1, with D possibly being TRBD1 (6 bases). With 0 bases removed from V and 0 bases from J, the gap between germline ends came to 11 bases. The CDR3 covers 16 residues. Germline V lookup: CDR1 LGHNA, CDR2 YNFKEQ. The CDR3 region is CASSQEDTGMNTEAFF. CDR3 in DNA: TGTGCCAGCAGCCAAGAAGACACAGGGATGAACACTGAAGCTTTCTTT.

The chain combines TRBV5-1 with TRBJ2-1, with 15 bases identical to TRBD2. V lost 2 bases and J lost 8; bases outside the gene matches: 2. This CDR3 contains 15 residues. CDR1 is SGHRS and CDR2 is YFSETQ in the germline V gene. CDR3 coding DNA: TGCGCCAGCAGCTTAAGGACTAGCGGGGGGGATGAGCAGTTCTTC. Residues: CASSLRTSGGDEQFF.

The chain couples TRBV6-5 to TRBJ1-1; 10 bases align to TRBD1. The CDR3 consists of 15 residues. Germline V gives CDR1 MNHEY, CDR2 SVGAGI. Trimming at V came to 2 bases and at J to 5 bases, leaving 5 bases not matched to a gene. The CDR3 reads CASSYDRGRRTEAFF. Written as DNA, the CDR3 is TGTGCCAGCAGTTACGACAGGGGGCGGAGGACTGAAGCTTTCTTT.

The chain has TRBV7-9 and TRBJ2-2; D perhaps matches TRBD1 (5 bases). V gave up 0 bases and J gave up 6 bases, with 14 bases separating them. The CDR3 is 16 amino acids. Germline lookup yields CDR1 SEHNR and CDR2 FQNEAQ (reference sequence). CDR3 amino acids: CASSLAQGGIAGELFF. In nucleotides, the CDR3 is TGTGCCAGCAGCTTAGCCCAGGGTGGTATCGCCGGGGAGCTGTTTTTT.

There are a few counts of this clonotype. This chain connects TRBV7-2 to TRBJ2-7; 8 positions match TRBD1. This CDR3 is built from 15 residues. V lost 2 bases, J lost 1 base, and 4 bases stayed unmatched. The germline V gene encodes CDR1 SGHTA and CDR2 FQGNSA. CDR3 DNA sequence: TGTGCCAGCAGCTTATGGACAGGGACTTCCTACGAGCAGTACTTC. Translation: CASSLWTGTSYEQYF.

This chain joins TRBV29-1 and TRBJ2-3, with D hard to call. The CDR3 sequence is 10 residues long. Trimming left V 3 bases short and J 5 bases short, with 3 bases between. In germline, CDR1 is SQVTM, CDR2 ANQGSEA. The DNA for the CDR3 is TGCAGCGTTGAGGTAGATACGCAGTATTTT. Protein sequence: CSVEVDTQYF.

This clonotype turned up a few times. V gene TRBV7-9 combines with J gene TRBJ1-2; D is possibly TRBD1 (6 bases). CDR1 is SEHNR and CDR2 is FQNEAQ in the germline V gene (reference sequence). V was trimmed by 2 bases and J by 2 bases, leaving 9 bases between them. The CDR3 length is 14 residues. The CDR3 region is CASSLTQGNYGYTF. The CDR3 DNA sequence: TGTGCCAGCAGCTTAACTCAGGGGAACTATGGCTACACCTTC.

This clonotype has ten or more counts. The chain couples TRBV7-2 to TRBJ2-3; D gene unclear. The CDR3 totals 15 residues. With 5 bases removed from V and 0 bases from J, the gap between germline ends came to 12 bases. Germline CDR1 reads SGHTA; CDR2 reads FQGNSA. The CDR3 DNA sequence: TGTGCCAGCAGCCCAGCTTACATTAGCACAGATACGCAGTATTTT. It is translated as CASSPAYISTDTQYF. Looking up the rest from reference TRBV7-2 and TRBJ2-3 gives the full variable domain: GAGVSQSPSNKVTEKGKDVELRCDPISGHTALYWYRQSLGQGLEFLIYFQGNSAPDKSGLPSDRFSAERTGGSVSTLTIQRTQQEDSAVYLCASSPAYISTDTQYFGPGTRLTVL.